This TCR beta chain was obtained from a study of T cell changes during pregnancy in multiple sclerosis. In germline, CDR1 is KGHSH, CDR2 LQKENI. There are 15 residues in the CDR3. The V gene lost 0 bases and the J gene lost 7 bases, with 15 bases spanning the gap. Produced via immunoSEQ multiplex PCR; TCRdb's table is partial and in-frame only. The repertoire holds around 80,000 clones, with 92% as singletons. J is TRBJ1-2 and V is TRBV18; D gene unclear. The sequence was obtained from a female donor with multiple sclerosis, enrolled in a pregnancy study. The sequences come from peripheral blood, collected before pregnancy. The CDR3 DNA follows: TGTGCCAGCTCACCACCCATGGCCCGGGGAGCTGGCTACACCTTC. Protein sequence: CASSPPMARGAGYTF.